The clone carrying this T cell receptor beta chain was counted ten times or more. As yet, its antigen is unknown. This record comes from a study of blood T cells in healthy people across ages. Study context: With template switching, about one barcoded beta molecule was captured per two T cells. Whole-study findings and limits: The study could not conclusively compare naive and antigen-experienced cells, given its unsorted PBMCs.

V was clipped by 7 bases and J by 3 bases, with 10 bases between them. CDR1 is MDHEN and CDR2 is SYDVKM in the germline V gene. There are 12 residues in the CDR3. Using a J-beta primer mix together with a sample-barcoded 5' primer, a second PCR was run for roughly 6 to 11 cycles. Via MiXCR, TCRdb re-called the 5' RACE reads, giving one row per CDR3 protein. The data contain hundreds of thousands of distinct CDR3 sequences, less than 35% of them seen just once; the ten biggest clones take up 17%. Sequencing was carried out using blood. This chain joins TRBV28 and TRBJ2-7, with D perhaps matching TRBD1 (6 bases). The sequence derives from a woman of 80 years or more in good health. The CDR3 DNA follows: TGTGCCAGCATTGGACAGAACTACGAGCAGTACTTC. Protein product: CASIGQNYEQYF.